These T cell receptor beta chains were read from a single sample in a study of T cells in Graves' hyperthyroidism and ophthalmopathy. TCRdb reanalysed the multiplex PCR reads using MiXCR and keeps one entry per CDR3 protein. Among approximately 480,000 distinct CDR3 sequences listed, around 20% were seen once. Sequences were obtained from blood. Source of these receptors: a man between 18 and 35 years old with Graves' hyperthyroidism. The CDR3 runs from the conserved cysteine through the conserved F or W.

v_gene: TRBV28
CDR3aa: CASSPQGGSSTEAFF

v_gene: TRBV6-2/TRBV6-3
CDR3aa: CASKIGQGVRDEQYF

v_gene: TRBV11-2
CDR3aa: CASSLGALAGPSYEQYF

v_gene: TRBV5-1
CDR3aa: CACSLAGNYEQYF

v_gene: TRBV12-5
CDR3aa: CASGGQGARAWQPQHF

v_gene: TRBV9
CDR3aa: CASVRQGWGYTF

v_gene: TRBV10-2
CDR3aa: CASSESGPNQPQHF

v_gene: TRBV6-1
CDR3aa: CASSERSGRGTGELFF

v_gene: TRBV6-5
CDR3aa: CASSYLVRSDTIYF

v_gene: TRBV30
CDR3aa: CAWRDRSNTEAFF

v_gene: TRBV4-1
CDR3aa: CASSQVDRAAPYEQYF

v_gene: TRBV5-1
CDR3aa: CASSFTVNTGELFF

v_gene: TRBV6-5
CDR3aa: CASSSDRWNSPLHF

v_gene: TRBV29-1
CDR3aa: CSVETGYLNEQYF

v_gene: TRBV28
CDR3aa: CASSRDNYGYTF

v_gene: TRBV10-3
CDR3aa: CAIRVHSGNTIYF

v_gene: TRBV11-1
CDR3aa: CASSPLMVAGGTGELFF

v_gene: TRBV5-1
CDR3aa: CASSLTIGVGYGYTF

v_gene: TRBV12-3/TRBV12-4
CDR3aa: CASSLSGQGGELFF

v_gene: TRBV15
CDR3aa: CAASTGTIEAFF

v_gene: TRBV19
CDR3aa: CASSPGLQVGETQYF

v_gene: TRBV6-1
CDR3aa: CASSHTAGNQPQHF

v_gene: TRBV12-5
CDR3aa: CASVSEGQAEARRYEQYF

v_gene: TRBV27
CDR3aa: CASSLPTGPQHF